Below, 26 T cell receptor beta chains from the same sample are listed, as sequenced in a study of low-dose radiotherapy and immunotherapy resistance in tumors. Priming of first-strand cDNA relied on TRAV- and TRBV-specific primers (covering alpha and beta chains). TCR amplification involved 15 to 25 PCR cycles with a constant-region primer and V-primer adapter. TCRdb independently ran MiXCR on the reads; one entry per CDR3 protein. The table lists 7,500 to 10,000 distinct CDR3 sequences, around 74% of them singletons. The receptors here all came from a human donor with advanced metastatic prostate, ovarian, gallbladder or colorectal cancer (not recorded which). This table probably holds off-target reads from a library built for another chain.

This clonotype has just one count. The gene calls are TRBV28 and TRBJ2-2; D is undetermined. V was cut by 7 bases and J by 4 bases, with 10 bases left in between. The CDR3 extends over 13 amino acids. Germline lookup yields CDR1 MDHEN and CDR2 SYDVKM. CDR3 sequence reads: CASKFVVTGELFF. The CDR3 region has the DNA TGTGCCAGCAAGTTTGTCGTCACCGGGGAGCTGTTTTTT.

V gene TRBV28 combines with J gene TRBJ1-2; D gene ambiguous. There are 15 residues in the CDR3. Germline V CDR1 and CDR2: MDHEN, SYDVKM. V was clipped by 5 bases and J by 4 bases, with 17 bases between them. The CDR3 nucleotides read TGTGCCAGCAGTCTCGACCGCCGGGGTGGCTATGGCTACACCTTC. Protein sequence: CASSLDRRGGYGYTF.

This clonotype occurred once. The chain links TRBV27 to TRBJ2-1; D might be TRBD1 or TRBD2, each matching 6 bases. The CDR3 spans 14 residues. V was clipped by 2 bases and J by 6 bases, with 11 bases between them. Germline values: CDR1 MNHEY, CDR2 SMNVEV (reference sequence). Here the CDR3 reads CASSLRGVRNEQFF. The CDR3, as DNA: TGTGCCAGCAGTTTAAGGGGGGTTCGCAATGAGCAGTTCTTC.

The count of this clonotype is one. Compared with germline, one end of the junction differs, possibly owing to a read error. V and J are TRBV6-5 and TRBJ2-4; unclear D gene. Germline loops: CDR1 MNHEY, CDR2 SVGAGI. CDR3 size: 15 residues. The CDR3, as DNA: TGTGCCAGCAGTGACTCGCGACTAGCCAAAAACATTCAGTACTTC. Its protein product is CASSDSRLAKNIQYF.

V and J are TRBV9 and TRBJ2-5; 8 bases align to TRBD1. The junction had 10 bases not matched to a gene; V was cut back by 3 bases and J by 9 bases. This CDR3 spans 14 amino acids. Germline V gene lookup returns CDR1 SGDLS and CDR2 YYNGEE. The CDR3 sequence is CASSAGQVPGAQYF. The CDR3 DNA reads TGTGCCAGCAGCGCGGGACAGGTCCCTGGGGCCCAGTACTTC.

The chain carries TRBV6-1 and TRBJ1-1; D gene uncertain. V lost 6 bases and J lost 1, with 12 bases in between. This CDR3 is 14 amino acids long. Germline-derived CDR1 and CDR2 are MNHNS and SASEGT. This chain's CDR3 is CASSSSGGNTEAFF. DNA of the CDR3: TGTGCCAGCAGCTCCTCTGGAGGGAACACTGAAGCTTTCTTT.

V is TRBV19 and J is TRBJ2-4; 11 bases match TRBD2. The V and J ends lost 7 bases and 7 bases, in that order; junction bases with no gene match: 3. This CDR3 has 13 residues. Germline V gives CDR1 LNHDA, CDR2 SQIVND (reference sequence). The CDR3 coding sequence is TGTGCCAGTACGCGGACTAGCGGGAACATTCAGTACTTC. This translates into CASTRTSGNIQYF.

The chain employs TRBV30 and TRBJ2-1, with D tentatively TRBD2 (6 bases). CDR1 and CDR2 (germline): GTSNPN, SVGIG (reference sequence). With 5 bases removed from V and 8 bases from J, the gap between germline ends came to 22 bases. The CDR3 totals 15 residues. In DNA form, the CDR3 reads TGTGCCTGGGCCCAGACTAGTGCGGTTTCCGATGAGCAGTTCTTC. Translating gives CAWAQTSAVSDEQFF.

The table lists this clonotype with a count of one. The rearrangement joins TRBV28 to TRBJ2-1; 7 nucleotides agree with TRBD2. This CDR3 is 14 amino acids long. After removal of 5 bases from V and 15 bases from J, the junction contained 16 bases not matched to a gene. From germline, CDR1 is MDHEN and CDR2 SYDVKM. DNA of the CDR3: TGTGCCAGCAGTCCCCTACTAGCGCCCGGAGTAGTGTTCTTC. Protein: CASSPLLAPGVVFF.

V and J are TRBV20-1 and TRBJ1-2, with a weak D call TRBD1 (5 bases). The CDR3 loop spans 14 amino acids. Germline V lookup: CDR1 DFQATT, CDR2 SNEGSKA (reference sequence). Trimming cost V 0 bases and J 8 bases, with 16 bases left between them. CDR3 bases: TGCAGTGCTAGAGATCAGTCCCAGGGTGGCGGCTACACCTTC. This translates into CSARDQSQGGGYTF.

The chain recombines TRBV6-2 or TRBV6-3 with TRBJ2-7; D is ambiguous. Between the trimmed V and J ends, which lost 2 bases and 1 base, there was a span of 6 bases. The CDR3 is made up of 13 amino acids. Per the germline V gene, CDR1 is MNHEY and CDR2 is SVGEGT. CDR3 loop: CASSYGESYEQYF. The CDR3 bases are TGTGCCAGCAGTTACGGGGAATCCTACGAGCAGTACTTC.

The chain has TRBV10-3 and TRBJ2-1, with D perhaps TRBD2 (7 bases). The V and J ends lost 0 bases and 10 bases respectively, with 13 bases between them. CDR3 length: 14 amino acids. The germline gives CDR1 ENHRY, CDR2 SYGVKD. In DNA form, the CDR3 reads TGTGCCATCAGTGAGTCCCGGGGGGCAGGGGAGCAGTTCTTC. Residues: CAISESRGAGEQFF.

The chain links TRBV10-3 to TRBJ2-1; D perhaps matches TRBD2 (7 bases). Trimming took 2 bases from V and 0 from J, leaving 26 bases between them. Germline lookup yields CDR1 ENHRY and CDR2 SYGVKD. This CDR3 region has 21 residues. The CDR3 DNA sequence: TGTGCCATCAGTGAGCCACAGGGCGCGGGAGCGTCCTACAGCTCCTACAATGAGCAGTTCTTC. It specifies CAISEPQGAGASYSSYNEQFF.

In nucleotides, the CDR3 is TGCAGTGCTAGCGGCGGGGGCCCCTACAATGAGCAGTTCTTC. Its protein product is CSASGGGPYNEQFF. The chain links TRBV20-1 to TRBJ2-1; the D gene is possibly TRBD2 (7 bases). V lost 3 bases, J lost 2 bases, and 11 bases lay in between. Germline values: CDR1 DFQATT, CDR2 SNEGSKA (reference sequence). This CDR3 contains 14 residues.

J is TRBJ1-6 and V is TRBV9; no clear D gene. Germline CDR1 reads SGDLS; CDR2 reads YYNGEE. V dropped 0 bases and J dropped 9 bases, with 10 bases sitting between them. The CDR3 loop spans 14 amino acids. Here the CDR3 DNA reads TGTGCCAGCAGCGTAGATCCACAGTTTTCACCCCTCCACTTT. It translates to CASSVDPQFSPLHF.

The chain is built from TRBV5-4 and TRBJ1-1; 7 bases line up with TRBD1. The J segment lost 6 bases and the V segment lost 1 base, leaving 3 bases of the junction unmatched. The length of the CDR3 is 13 residues. CDR1 and CDR2 from the germline V gene are SGHNT and YYREEE (reference sequence). The CDR3 coding sequence is TGTGCCAGCAGCTTGCCCGACAGGGCTGAAGCTTTCTTT. It yields the protein CASSLPDRAEAFF.

A few counts support this clonotype. The chain couples TRBV28 to TRBJ1-5; 7 bases align to TRBD1. This CDR3 spans 14 amino acids. From germline, CDR1 is MDHEN and CDR2 SYDVKM. The V gene end was trimmed by 6 bases and the J gene end by 5 bases; junction bases not matched to a gene: 7. CDR3 DNA sequence: TGTGCCAGCAGCCGCGACAGGGATTATCAGCCCCAGCATTTT. This translates into CASSRDRDYQPQHF.

This chain links TRBV20-1 with TRBJ2-3; D possibly corresponds to TRBD2 (5 bases). V lost 6 bases and J 2 bases, leaving 12 bases between the germline ends. CDR3 length equals 13 residues. The germline gives CDR1 DFQATT, CDR2 SNEGSKA (reference sequence). CDR3 DNA sequence: TGCAGTGCCGGGGTAACTCTCACAGATACGCAGTATTTT. It encodes CSAGVTLTDTQYF.

This clonotype has just a few counts. V usage is TRBV29-1 and J usage is TRBJ2-7; tentatively, D is TRBD2 (5 bases). The V end lost 6 bases, the J end lost 6 bases, and 15 bases lay between the germline ends. CDR1 and CDR2 from the germline V gene are SQVTM and ANQGSEA. CDR3 length equals 12 residues. The CDR3 DNA is TGCAGCGTGATTCCCGGGGATGCCGAGCAGTACTTC. Amino acids: CSVIPGDAEQYF.

The chain uses TRBV29-1 and TRBJ1-1; maybe TRBD1 (5 bases). The CDR3 runs to 14 residues. Germline V gives CDR1 SQVTM, CDR2 ANQGSEA. The germline V and J ends were trimmed by 6 bases and 5 bases, with 19 bases remaining between them. The CDR3 reads CSVAGAGRGTEAFF. The CDR3, as DNA: TGCAGCGTCGCGGGCGCGGGGCGAGGAACTGAAGCTTTCTTT.

Only a few counts were recorded for this clonotype. The genes are TRBV14 and TRBJ2-4, with D possibly TRBD2 on 6 matching bases. CDR3 length: 13 amino acids. V lost 5 bases, J lost 9 bases, and 14 bases lay in between. Germline V gene sequence: CDR1 SGHDN, CDR2 FVKESK. The CDR3 DNA follows: TGTGCCAGCAGCTCCGGGACTCACGGCATTCAGTACTTC. It yields the protein CASSSGTHGIQYF.

J is TRBJ2-1 and V is TRBV12-3 or TRBV12-4; D is unresolved. The CDR3 consists of 15 residues. The V and J ends lost 2 bases and 4 bases respectively, with 12 bases between them. The CDR3 sequence: CASSLLGKQYNEQFF. CDR3 coding DNA: TGTGCCAGCAGTTTATTAGGAAAGCAGTACAATGAGCAGTTCTTC.

The chain uses TRBV20-1 and TRBJ2-5; TRBD2 is a possible D gene (5 bases). CDR3 length: 16 residues. V shed 0 bases and J shed 4 bases, with 18 bases lying between them. Germline lookup yields CDR1 DFQATT and CDR2 SNEGSKA (reference sequence). The CDR3 coding sequence is TGCAGTGCTAGAGATCATAATTACGGGATTTCAGAGACCCAGTACTTC. This encodes CSARDHNYGISETQYF.

The sample holds a few counts of this clonotype. The rearrangement links TRBV9 to TRBJ2-3; D call uncertain. Germline V gene sequence: CDR1 SGDLS, CDR2 YYNGEE. V dropped 1 base and J dropped 1 base, with 7 bases sitting between them. The CDR3 contains 14 residues. The CDR3 loop is CASSVFDGTDTQYF. Here the CDR3 DNA reads TGTGCCAGCAGCGTATTTGATGGCACAGATACGCAGTATTTT.

This rearrangement joins TRBV28 to TRBJ1-1, with no clear D. Trimming pared 1 base from V and 4 bases from J, leaving 4 bases between. The germline V gene encodes CDR1 MDHEN and CDR2 SYDVKM. This CDR3 spans 12 amino acids. CDR3 protein: CASSLFGTEAFF. In nucleotides, the CDR3 is TGTGCCAGCAGTTTATTTGGCACTGAAGCTTTCTTT.

V gene TRBV28 combines with J gene TRBJ1-1; 7 bases agree with TRBD1. After removal of 6 bases from V and 6 bases from J, the junction contained 7 bases not matched to a gene. The CDR3 has 13 residues. In germline, CDR1 is MDHEN, CDR2 SYDVKM. As DNA, the CDR3 is TGTGCCAGCAGAGAACAGGGGCGGGCTGAAGCTTTCTTT. Translation: CASREQGRAEAFF.